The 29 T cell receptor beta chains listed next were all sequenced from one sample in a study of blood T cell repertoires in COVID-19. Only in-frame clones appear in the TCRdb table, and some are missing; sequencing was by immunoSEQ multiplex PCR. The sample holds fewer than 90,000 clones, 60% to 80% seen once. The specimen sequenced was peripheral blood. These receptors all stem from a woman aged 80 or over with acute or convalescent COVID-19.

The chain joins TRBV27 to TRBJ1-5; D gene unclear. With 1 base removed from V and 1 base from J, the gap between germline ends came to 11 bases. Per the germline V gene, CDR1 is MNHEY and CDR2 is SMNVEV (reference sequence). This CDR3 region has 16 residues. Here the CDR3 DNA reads TGTGCCAGCAGTTTATTTTGGACGGGGAGCAATCAGCCCCAGCATTTT. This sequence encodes CASSLFWTGSNQPQHF.

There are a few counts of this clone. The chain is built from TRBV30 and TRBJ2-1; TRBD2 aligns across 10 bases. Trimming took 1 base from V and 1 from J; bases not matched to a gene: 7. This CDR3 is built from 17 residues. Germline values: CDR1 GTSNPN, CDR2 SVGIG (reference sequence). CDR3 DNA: TGTGCCTGGAGTGGCGCTAGCGGGGGTGCTTCCTACAATGAGCAGTTCTTC. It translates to CAWSGASGGASYNEQFF.

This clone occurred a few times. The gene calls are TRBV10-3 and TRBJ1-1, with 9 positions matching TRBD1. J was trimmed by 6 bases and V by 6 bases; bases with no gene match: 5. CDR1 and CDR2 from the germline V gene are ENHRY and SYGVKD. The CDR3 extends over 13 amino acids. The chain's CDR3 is CAIRGQGLAEAFF. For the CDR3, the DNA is TGTGCCATCAGGGGACAGGGCCTTGCTGAAGCTTTCTTT.

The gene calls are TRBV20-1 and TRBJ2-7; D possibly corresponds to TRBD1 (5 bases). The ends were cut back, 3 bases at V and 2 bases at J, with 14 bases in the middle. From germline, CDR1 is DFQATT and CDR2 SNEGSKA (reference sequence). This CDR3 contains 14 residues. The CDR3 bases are TGCAGTGCTAGTCCTCCAGGGATCCCCTACGAGCAGTACTTC. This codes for CSASPPGIPYEQYF.

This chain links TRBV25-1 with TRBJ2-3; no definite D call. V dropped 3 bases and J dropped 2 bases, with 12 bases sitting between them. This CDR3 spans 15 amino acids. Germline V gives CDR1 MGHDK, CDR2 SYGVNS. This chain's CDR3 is CASSDPSRLTDTQYF. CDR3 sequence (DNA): TGTGCCAGCAGTGATCCGAGCAGACTCACAGATACGCAGTATTTT.

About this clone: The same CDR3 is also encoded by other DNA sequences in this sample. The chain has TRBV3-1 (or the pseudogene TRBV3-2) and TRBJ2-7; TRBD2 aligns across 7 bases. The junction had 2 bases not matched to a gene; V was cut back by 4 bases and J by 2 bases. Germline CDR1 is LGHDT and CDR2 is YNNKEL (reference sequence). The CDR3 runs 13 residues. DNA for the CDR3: TGTGCCAGCAGCCTTGGGACTACCTACGAGCAGTACTTC. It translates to CASSLGTTYEQYF.

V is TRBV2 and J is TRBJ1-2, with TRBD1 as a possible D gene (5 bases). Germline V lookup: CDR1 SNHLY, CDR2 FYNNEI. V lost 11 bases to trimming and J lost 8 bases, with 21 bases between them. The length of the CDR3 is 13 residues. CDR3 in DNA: TGTGCCGGACAAAGGGTAGGCAGTCGAGGCTACACCTTC. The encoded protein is CAGQRVGSRGYTF.

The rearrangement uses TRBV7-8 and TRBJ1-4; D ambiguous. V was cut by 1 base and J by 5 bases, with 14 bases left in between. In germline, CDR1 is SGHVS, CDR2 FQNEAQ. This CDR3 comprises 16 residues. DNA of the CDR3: TGTGCCAGCAGCTTAGGCACAACCGGGGTGAATGAAAAACTGTTTTTT. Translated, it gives CASSLGTTGVNEKLFF.

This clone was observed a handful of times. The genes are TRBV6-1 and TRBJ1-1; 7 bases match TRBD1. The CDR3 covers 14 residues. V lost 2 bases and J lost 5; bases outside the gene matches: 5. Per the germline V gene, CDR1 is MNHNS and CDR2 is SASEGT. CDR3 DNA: TGTGCCAGCAGTGAAAGGGGCAGGGGGACTGAAGCTTTCTTT. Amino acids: CASSERGRGTEAFF.

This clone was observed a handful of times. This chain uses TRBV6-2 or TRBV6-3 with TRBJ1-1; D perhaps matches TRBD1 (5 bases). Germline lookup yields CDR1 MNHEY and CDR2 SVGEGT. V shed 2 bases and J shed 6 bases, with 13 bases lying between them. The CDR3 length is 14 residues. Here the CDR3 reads CASSYGAGSAEAFF. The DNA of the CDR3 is TGTGCCAGCAGTTACGGGGCGGGGTCCGCTGAAGCTTTCTTT.

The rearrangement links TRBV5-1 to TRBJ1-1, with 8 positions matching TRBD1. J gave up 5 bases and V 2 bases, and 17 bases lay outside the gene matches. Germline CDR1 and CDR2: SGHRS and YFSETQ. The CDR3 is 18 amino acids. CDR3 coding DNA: TGCGCCAGCAGCTTTGGAGGGGGTGGCGGGACAGGAGGGACTGAAGCTTTCTTT. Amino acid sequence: CASSFGGGGGTGGTEAFF.

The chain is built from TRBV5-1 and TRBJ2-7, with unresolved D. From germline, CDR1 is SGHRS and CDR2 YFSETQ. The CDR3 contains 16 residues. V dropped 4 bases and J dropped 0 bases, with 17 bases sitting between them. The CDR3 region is CASSPLQSRSSYEQYF. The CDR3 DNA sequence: TGCGCCAGCAGCCCGCTTCAGTCCCGGAGCTCCTACGAGCAGTACTTC.

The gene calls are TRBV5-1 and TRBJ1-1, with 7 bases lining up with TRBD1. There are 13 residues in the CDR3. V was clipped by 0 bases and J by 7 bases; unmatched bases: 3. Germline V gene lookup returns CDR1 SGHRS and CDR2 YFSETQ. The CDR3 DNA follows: TGCGCCAGCAGCTTGGCCGGACAGGTTGAAGCTTTCTTT. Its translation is CASSLAGQVEAFF.

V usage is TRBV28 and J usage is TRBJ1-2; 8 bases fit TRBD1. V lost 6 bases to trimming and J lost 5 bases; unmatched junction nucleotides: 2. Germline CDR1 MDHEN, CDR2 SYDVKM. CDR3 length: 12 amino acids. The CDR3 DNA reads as TGTGCCAGCAGGGACAGGGATTATGGCTACACCTTC. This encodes CASRDRDYGYTF.

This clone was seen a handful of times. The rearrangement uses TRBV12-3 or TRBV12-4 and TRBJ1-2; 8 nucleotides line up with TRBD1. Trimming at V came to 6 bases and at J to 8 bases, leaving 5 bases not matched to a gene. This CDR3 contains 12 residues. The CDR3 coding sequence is TGTGCCAGCAGCCCAGGGGGCTTAGGCTACACCTTC. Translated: CASSPGGLGYTF.

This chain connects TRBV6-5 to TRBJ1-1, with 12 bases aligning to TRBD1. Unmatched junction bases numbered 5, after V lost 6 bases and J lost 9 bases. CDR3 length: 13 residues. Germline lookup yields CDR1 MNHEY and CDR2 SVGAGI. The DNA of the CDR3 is TGTGCCAGCAGCCCGGGACAGGGGGCGAAAGCTTTCTTT. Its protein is CASSPGQGAKAFF.

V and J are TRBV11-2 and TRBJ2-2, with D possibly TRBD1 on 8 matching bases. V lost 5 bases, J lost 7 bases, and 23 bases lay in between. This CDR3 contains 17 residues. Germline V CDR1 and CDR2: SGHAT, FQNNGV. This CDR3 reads CASSLGQGGITGGELFF. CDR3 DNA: TGTGCCAGCAGCCTCGGACAGGGAGGGATTACGGGCGGGGAGCTGTTTTTT. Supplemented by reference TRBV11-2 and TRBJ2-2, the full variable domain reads EAGVAQSPRYKIIEKRQSVAFWCNPISGHATLYWYQQILGQGPKLLIQFQNNGVVDDSQLPKDRFSAERLKGVDSTLKIQPAKLEDSAVYLCASSLGQGGITGGELFFGEGSRLTVL.

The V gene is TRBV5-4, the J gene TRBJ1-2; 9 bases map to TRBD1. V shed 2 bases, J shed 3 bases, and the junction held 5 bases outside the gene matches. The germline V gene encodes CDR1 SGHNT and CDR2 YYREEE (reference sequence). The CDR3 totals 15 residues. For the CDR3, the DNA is TGTGCCAGCAGCTTCGGGACAGGGTCTGACTATGGCTACACCTTC. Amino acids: CASSFGTGSDYGYTF.

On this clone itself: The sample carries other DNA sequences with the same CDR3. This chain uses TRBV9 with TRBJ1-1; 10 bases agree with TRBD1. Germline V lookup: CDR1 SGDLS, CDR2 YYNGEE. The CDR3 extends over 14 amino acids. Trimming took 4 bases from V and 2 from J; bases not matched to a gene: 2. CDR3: CASSPTGGNTEAFF. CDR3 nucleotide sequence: TGTGCCAGCAGCCCGACAGGGGGCAACACTGAAGCTTTCTTT.

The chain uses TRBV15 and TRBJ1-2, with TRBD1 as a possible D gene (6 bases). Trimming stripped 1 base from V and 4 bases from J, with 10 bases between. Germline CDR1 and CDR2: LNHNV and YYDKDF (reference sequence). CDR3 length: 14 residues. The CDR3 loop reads CATSRVAGAYGYTF. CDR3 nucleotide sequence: TGTGCCACCAGCAGAGTGGCAGGGGCCTATGGCTACACCTTC.

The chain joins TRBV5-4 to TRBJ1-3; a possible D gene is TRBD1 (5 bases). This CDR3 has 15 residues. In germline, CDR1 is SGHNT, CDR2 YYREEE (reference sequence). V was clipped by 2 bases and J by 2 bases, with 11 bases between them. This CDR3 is CASSFVPGAGNTIYF. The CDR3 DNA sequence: TGTGCCAGCAGCTTCGTTCCGGGGGCTGGAAACACCATATATTTT.

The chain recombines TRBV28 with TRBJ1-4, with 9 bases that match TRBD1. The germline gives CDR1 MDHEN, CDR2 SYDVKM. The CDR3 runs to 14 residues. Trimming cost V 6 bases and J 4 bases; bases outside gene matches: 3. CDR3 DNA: TGTGCCAGCAGGGGACAGGGCAGTAATGAAAAACTGTTTTTT. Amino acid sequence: CASRGQGSNEKLFF.

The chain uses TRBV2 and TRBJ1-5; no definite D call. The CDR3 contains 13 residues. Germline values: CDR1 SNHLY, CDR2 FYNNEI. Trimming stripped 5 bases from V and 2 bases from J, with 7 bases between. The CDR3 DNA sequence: TGTGCCAGCAGTATGGGCCGCAATCAGCCCCAGCATTTT. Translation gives CASSMGRNQPQHF. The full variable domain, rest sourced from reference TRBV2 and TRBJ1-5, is EPEVTQTPSHQVTQMGQEVILRCVPISNHLYFYWYRQILGQKVEFLVSFYNNEISEKSEIFDDQFSVERPDGSNFTLKIRSTKLEDSAMYFCASSMGRNQPQHFGDGTRLSIL.

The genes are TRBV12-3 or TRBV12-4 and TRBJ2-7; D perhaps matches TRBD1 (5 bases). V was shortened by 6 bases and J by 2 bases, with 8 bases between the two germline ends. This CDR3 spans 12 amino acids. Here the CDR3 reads CASSPGPYEQYF. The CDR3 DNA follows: TGTGCCAGCAGCCCAGGGCCCTACGAGCAGTACTTC.

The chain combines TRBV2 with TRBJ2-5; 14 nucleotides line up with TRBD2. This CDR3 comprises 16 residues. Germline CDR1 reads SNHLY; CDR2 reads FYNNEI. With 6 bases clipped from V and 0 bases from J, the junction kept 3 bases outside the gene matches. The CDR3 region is CASRGTSGGHQETQYF. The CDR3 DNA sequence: TGTGCCAGCAGAGGGACTAGCGGGGGCCACCAAGAGACCCAGTACTTC.

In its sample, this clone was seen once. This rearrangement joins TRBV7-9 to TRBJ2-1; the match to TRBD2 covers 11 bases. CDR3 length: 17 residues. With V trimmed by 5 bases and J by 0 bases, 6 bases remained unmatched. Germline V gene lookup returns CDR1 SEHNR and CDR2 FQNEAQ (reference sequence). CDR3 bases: TGTGCCAGCAGCGCGGCTAGCGGGGGGACCTCCTACAATGAGCAGTTCTTC. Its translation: CASSAASGGTSYNEQFF.

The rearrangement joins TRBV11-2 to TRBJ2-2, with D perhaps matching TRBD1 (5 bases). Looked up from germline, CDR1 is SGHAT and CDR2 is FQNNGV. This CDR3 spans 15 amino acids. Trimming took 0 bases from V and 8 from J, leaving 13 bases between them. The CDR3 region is CASSLDWKGSGELFF. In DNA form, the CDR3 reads TGTGCCAGCAGCTTAGATTGGAAGGGGTCTGGGGAGCTGTTTTTT. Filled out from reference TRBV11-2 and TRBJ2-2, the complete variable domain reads EAGVAQSPRYKIIEKRQSVAFWCNPISGHATLYWYQQILGQGPKLLIQFQNNGVVDDSQLPKDRFSAERLKGVDSTLKIQPAKLEDSAVYLCASSLDWKGSGELFFGEGSRLTVL.

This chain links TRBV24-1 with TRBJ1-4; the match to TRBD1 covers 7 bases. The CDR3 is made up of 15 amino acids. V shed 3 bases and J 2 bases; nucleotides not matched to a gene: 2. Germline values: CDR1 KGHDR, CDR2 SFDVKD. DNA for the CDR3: TGTGCCACCAGTGATGCGACAGGGACTAATGAAAAACTGTTTTTT. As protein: CATSDATGTNEKLFF.

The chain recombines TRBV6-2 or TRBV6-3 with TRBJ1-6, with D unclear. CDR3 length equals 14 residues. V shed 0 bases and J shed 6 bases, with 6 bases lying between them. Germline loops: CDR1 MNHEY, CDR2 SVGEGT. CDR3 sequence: CASSYSAGNSPLHF. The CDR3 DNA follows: TGTGCCAGCAGTTACTCGGCGGGTAATTCACCCCTCCACTTT.